The 29 T cell receptor beta chains in this list originate from one sample, sequenced in a study of CD8+ T cells in alopecia areata (dated by TCRdb to about 2018). The time point label here, explained by the study, means: baseline before oral tofacitinib. The library was made by the immunoSEQ multiplex PCR assay. RNA was extracted from all samples and reverse transcribed into cDNA as template for TCR sequencing. TCRdb took over this immuneACCESS table, retaining in-frame rearrangements with V and J assigned. Such tables are incomplete; in checked studies, under half of the missing clones stem from an unresolved V gene, and the remainder is unexplained. This sample has 150,000 to 200,000 clones in its table, and 59% of those were observed once. Approximately 14% of the sample lies in the top ten. The input for sequencing was CD4+ T cells sorted from blood, taken at week 0. The receptors originated from a human donor with alopecia areata.

The chain has TRBV7-2 and TRBJ2-5; tentative D call: TRBD2 (5 bases). The CDR3 extends over 11 amino acids. Germline values: CDR1 SGHTA, CDR2 FQGNSA. Trimming removed 3 bases from V and 7 bases from J, with 6 bases in between. CDR3 coding DNA: TGTGCCAGCAGCTTCGGGGTGACCCAGTACTTC. Residues: CASSFGVTQYF.

The chain combines TRBV12-5 with TRBJ1-2, with a weak D call TRBD1 (5 bases). Per germline, CDR1 LGHNT and CDR2 FRNRAP. The CDR3 has 13 amino acids. V dropped 2 bases and J dropped 4 bases, with 8 bases sitting between them. In nucleotides, the CDR3 is TGTGCTAGTGGTTTGTGGGGGATCTATGGCTACACCTTC. Translated: CASGLWGIYGYTF. The variable domain in full, with the rest retrieved from reference TRBV12-5 and TRBJ1-2, is DARVTQTPRHKVTEMGQEVTMRCQPILGHNTVFWYRQTMMQGLELLAYFRNRAPLDDSGMPKDRFSAEMPDATLATLKIQPSEPRDSAVYFCASGLWGIYGYTFGSGTRLTVV.

This clone is a singleton in its sample. The V call is TRBV5-6, the J call TRBJ1-5, with D possibly TRBD1 on 5 matching bases. Germline CDR1 is SGHDT and CDR2 is YYEEEE. This CDR3 region has 16 residues. Trimming took off 0 bases at V and 2 bases at J, with 12 bases between the two ends. CDR3 residues: CASSLEGQGGNQPQHF. The CDR3 DNA follows: TGTGCCAGCAGCTTGGAGGGGCAGGGCGGCAATCAGCCCCAGCATTTT.

The gene calls are TRBV6-7 and TRBJ1-5; D is unresolved. TRBV6-7 belongs to the ORF category, with a function that is uncertain. V lost 7 bases and J lost 9, with 16 bases in between. The CDR3 is made up of 13 amino acids. The CDR3 coding sequence is TGTGCCAGCAACGACAAGCCCAGGCGGCCCCAGCATTTT. It codes for CASNDKPRRPQHF.

J is TRBJ2-3 and V is TRBV7-2; perhaps D is TRBD1 or TRBD2 (5 bases each). Germline-derived CDR1 and CDR2 are SGHTA and FQGNSA. Trimming shortened V by 5 bases and J by 0 bases, and 15 bases separated the two germline ends. The CDR3 contains 16 residues. The CDR3 sequence: CASSRGGPPSTDTQYF. In DNA, the CDR3 is TGTGCCAGCAGCCGTGGGGGACCGCCCAGCACAGATACGCAGTATTTT.

The DNA for the CDR3 is TGTGCCAGCAGCGCCCGACTAGCGGGGGGGCATAGGAATGAGCAGTTCTTC. Its protein is CASSARLAGGHRNEQFF. V is TRBV7-2 and J is TRBJ2-1; TRBD2 aligns across 14 bases. CDR3 length: 17 residues. The V gene's germline CDR1 is SGHTA and CDR2 FQGNSA. V shed 5 bases, J shed 7 bases, and the junction held 10 bases outside the gene matches.

The chain combines TRBV4-2 with TRBJ2-7; the match to TRBD2 covers 9 bases. Losses at the gene ends were 0 bases for V and 0 bases for J; bases not matched to a gene: 3. The germline gives CDR1 LGHNA, CDR2 YNFKEQ. The length of the CDR3 is 16 residues. The CDR3 coding sequence is TGTGCCAGCAGCCAAGATCCAGCGGGGGGCTCCTACGAGCAGTACTTC. It encodes CASSQDPAGGSYEQYF.

V and J are TRBV6-5 and TRBJ1-2; 8 bases fit TRBD1. V was pared by 2 bases and J by 3 bases, with 8 bases of the junction left unmatched. Germline V gene lookup returns CDR1 MNHEY and CDR2 SVGAGI. This CDR3 is built from 16 residues. The CDR3 is CASSYTWDRRDYGYTF. The CDR3 DNA sequence: TGTGCCAGCAGTTACACCTGGGACAGGAGGGACTATGGCTACACCTTC.

CDR3 residues: CASSRGGSNQPQHF. The CDR3 bases are TGTGCCAGCAGTCGTGGTGGTAGCAATCAGCCCCAGCATTTT. The rearrangement links TRBV2 to TRBJ1-5; D call uncertain. CDR3 length equals 14 residues. Trimming pared 5 bases from V and 0 bases from J, leaving 8 bases between. Germline-derived CDR1 and CDR2 are SNHLY and FYNNEI.

This clone was counted a few times. The rearrangement uses TRBV2 and TRBJ2-5, with TRBD1 as a possible D gene (6 bases). Germline V lookup: CDR1 SNHLY, CDR2 FYNNEI. The ends were cut back, 6 bases at V and 5 bases at J, with 13 bases in the middle. The CDR3 is 13 residues long. CDR3 region: CASRTQGRETQYF. The CDR3 region has the DNA TGTGCCAGCAGAACACAGGGTCGGGAGACCCAGTACTTC.

The chain uses TRBV30 and TRBJ1-3; D is ambiguous. CDR3 length: 13 residues. V dropped 5 bases and J dropped 4 bases, with 12 bases sitting between them. CDR1 and CDR2 (germline): GTSNPN, SVGIG (reference sequence). DNA for the CDR3: TGTGCCTGGGACTGGAGGGAAGGAAACACCATATATTTT. This codes for CAWDWREGNTIYF.

V and J are TRBV6-6 and TRBJ1-2; the D gene is possibly TRBD1 (6 bases). Trimming took 5 bases from V and 4 from J, leaving 8 bases between them. CDR3 length: 12 amino acids. Germline lookup yields CDR1 MNHNY and CDR2 SVGAGI (reference sequence). The CDR3 nucleotides are TGTGCCAGCAGTGAGACAGGCTATGGCTACACCTTC. It codes for CASSETGYGYTF.

V is TRBV25-1 and J is TRBJ2-5; 7 positions match TRBD2. The CDR3 is made up of 15 amino acids. Trimming at V came to 6 bases and at J to 1 base, leaving 8 bases not matched to a gene. Germline assignment: CDR1 MGHDK and CDR2 SYGVNS. CDR3 sequence reads: CASRRGGHLQETQYF. CDR3 DNA sequence: TGTGCCAGCAGGAGGGGAGGGCACCTCCAAGAGACCCAGTACTTC.

The DNA of the CDR3 is TGTGCCAGCAGCGGCAGGGGGTCGGTCACCGGGGAGCTGTTTTTT. Amino acids: CASSGRGSVTGELFF. V and J are TRBV9 and TRBJ2-2; TRBD1 matches at 7 bases. Germline V gives CDR1 SGDLS, CDR2 YYNGEE. There are 15 residues in the CDR3. The ends lost 3 bases at V and 4 bases at J; junction bases unmatched: 6.

V is TRBV29-1 and J is TRBJ2-5, with 8 bases lining up with TRBD2. The V gene's germline CDR1 is SQVTM and CDR2 ANQGSEA. After removal of 8 bases from V and 0 bases from J, the junction contained 11 bases not matched to a gene. The CDR3 spans 15 residues. The CDR3 spells CSSGGGLLHQETQYF. The CDR3 DNA reads as TGCAGCAGCGGGGGTGGGCTACTACACCAAGAGACCCAGTACTTC.

The gene calls are TRBV29-1 and TRBJ1-5, with 7 positions matching TRBD1. The length of the CDR3 is 14 residues. Trimming cost V 5 bases and J 2 bases; bases outside gene matches: 6. The germline gives CDR1 SQVTM, CDR2 ANQGSEA. DNA for the CDR3: TGCAGCGTTTCCAGGGGGGCGGGCAATCAGCCCCAGCATTTT. As protein: CSVSRGAGNQPQHF. The complete variable domain, with remaining parts taken from reference TRBV29-1 and TRBJ1-5, reads SAVISQKPSRDICQRGTSLTIQCQVDSQVTMMFWYRQQPGQSLTLIATANQGSEATYESGFVIDKFPISRPNLTFSTLTVSNMSPEDSSIYLCSVSRGAGNQPQHFGDGTRLSIL.

The chain has TRBV29-1 and TRBJ2-5; D is perhaps TRBD1 (5 bases). The CDR3 is 12 residues long. The germline V gene has CDR1 SQVTM and CDR2 ANQGSEA. The V end was cut by 4 bases, the J end by 5 bases, with 11 bases between. The CDR3 DNA is TGCAGCGTTGCGGAACAGGACGAGACCCAGTACTTC. It encodes CSVAEQDETQYF.

The chain joins TRBV30 to TRBJ2-3; a possible D gene is TRBD1 (6 bases). CDR1 GTSNPN and CDR2 SVGIG come from the germline V gene (reference sequence). The V end lost 0 bases, the J end lost 2 bases, and 12 bases lay between the germline ends. The CDR3 runs 15 residues. CDR3 DNA: TGTGCCTGGAGTGTACCCGGACAGTTCACAGATACGCAGTATTTT. This translates into CAWSVPGQFTDTQYF.

The V call is TRBV7-2, the J call TRBJ1-2; 8 bases fit TRBD1. V shed 6 bases, J shed 6 bases, and the junction held 9 bases outside the gene matches. CDR1 is SGHTA and CDR2 is FQGNSA in the germline V gene. The CDR3 covers 14 residues. Written as DNA, the CDR3 is TGTGCCAGCAGTAGAGGACAGGGAGAGAATGGCTACACCTTC. This codes for CASSRGQGENGYTF.

In its sample, this clone was seen a few times. The chain carries TRBV30 and TRBJ2-7; D call uncertain. This CDR3 has 12 amino acids. The V end was cut by 5 bases, the J end by 0 bases, with 8 bases between. Germline V gene lookup returns CDR1 GTSNPN and CDR2 SVGIG (reference sequence). Here the CDR3 reads CAWGLNSYEQYF. CDR3 sequence (DNA): TGTGCCTGGGGCCTCAACTCCTACGAGCAGTACTTC.

The chain has TRBV30 and TRBJ2-7, with D unclear. CDR3 length: 12 residues. Trimming pared 3 bases from V and 1 base from J, leaving 7 bases between. Germline assignment: CDR1 GTSNPN and CDR2 SVGIG (reference sequence). The CDR3 spells CAWSTSSYEQYF. CDR3 nucleotide sequence: TGTGCCTGGAGCACGTCTTCCTACGAGCAGTACTTC.

The CDR3 is CASSKHRAGRETQYF. CDR3 DNA: TGTGCCAGCAGTAAACACCGAGCAGGGAGAGAGACCCAGTACTTC. The chain uses TRBV6-5 and TRBJ2-5; D tentatively fits TRBD1 or TRBD2 (5 bases each). Trimming took off 5 bases at V and 4 bases at J, with 17 bases between the two ends. Per germline, CDR1 MNHEY and CDR2 SVGAGI. The CDR3 consists of 15 residues.

This chain links TRBV30 with TRBJ2-7; D may be TRBD1 (5 bases). Trimming removed 3 bases from V and 3 bases from J, with 24 bases in between. CDR3 length: 17 amino acids. Germline CDR1 reads GTSNPN; CDR2 reads SVGIG (reference sequence). The CDR3 region has the DNA TGTGCCTGGAGCCCCATACCCCAGACAGTGCGGATCTACGAGCAGTACTTC. Translated, it gives CAWSPIPQTVRIYEQYF.

The chain combines TRBV9 with TRBJ1-3, with a weak D call TRBD1 (6 bases). V was clipped by 0 bases and J by 1 base, with 8 bases between them. The germline CDR1 and CDR2 sequences are SGDLS and YYNGEE. The CDR3 totals 15 residues. CDR3 region: CASSVDTGSGNTIYF. For the CDR3, the DNA is TGTGCCAGCAGCGTAGACACAGGGTCTGGAAACACCATATATTTT.

This sequence joins TRBV10-3 and TRBJ1-5; 7 nucleotides match TRBD1. J lost 1 base, V lost 10 bases, and 10 bases had no gene match. Germline V gives CDR1 ENHRY, CDR2 SYGVKD. The CDR3 contains 15 residues. The CDR3, as DNA: TGTGCCACCAACCCCGGGACAGAGAGCAATCAGCCCCAGCATTTT. This encodes CATNPGTESNQPQHF.

The V gene is TRBV5-1, the J gene TRBJ2-5; 11 bases fit TRBD2. The CDR3 runs 15 residues. V lost 2 bases and J lost 3; bases outside the gene matches: 3. Germline V gives CDR1 SGHRS, CDR2 YFSETQ. The CDR3: CASSFTTSGEETQYF. DNA for the CDR3: TGCGCCAGCAGCTTCACGACTAGCGGGGAAGAGACCCAGTACTTC.

The V and J genes are TRBV6-5 and TRBJ2-5; D is unclear. Looked up from germline, CDR1 is MNHEY and CDR2 is SVGAGI. The CDR3 runs to 12 residues. V dropped 5 bases and J dropped 3 bases, with 7 bases sitting between them. The CDR3 sequence: CASSHTKETQYF. Here the CDR3 DNA reads TGTGCCAGCAGTCATACAAAAGAGACCCAGTACTTC.

The sample holds one count of this clone. The chain recombines TRBV4-1 with TRBJ2-7, with 11 bases fitting TRBD2. CDR1 is MGHRA, CDR2 YSYEKL, per germline. The CDR3 runs 17 residues. Trimming removed 0 bases from V and 4 bases from J; junction bases left unmatched: 8. The DNA of the CDR3 is TGCGCCAGCAGCCAAGATTGGCGACTAGCGGGGAGGTACGAGCAGTACTTC. It encodes CASSQDWRLAGRYEQYF.

This clone was found a few times. The rearrangement uses TRBV7-9 and TRBJ2-5; 7 bases match TRBD2. The ends lost 3 bases at V and 4 bases at J; junction bases unmatched: 2. The CDR3 is 13 residues long. Per the germline V gene, CDR1 is SEHNR and CDR2 is FQNEAQ (reference sequence). The DNA of the CDR3 is TGTGCCAGCAGCTTTTGGGGGGGAGAGACCCAGTACTTC. The encoded protein is CASSFWGGETQYF.